This paragraph reports one T cell receptor beta chain. Its antigen is currently unknown. V shed 1 base and J shed 5 bases, with 16 bases lying between them. Germline V CDR1 and CDR2: SGHRS, YFSETQ. The CDR3 contains 16 residues. Here immunoSEQ multiplex PCR was the method, and the copy in TCRdb shows in-frame clones only, minus some. The profile covers around 34,000 clones, with about 92% appearing a single time and roughly 1% taken by the ten largest. The data are from a study of monozygotic twins with cystic fibrosis. Findings of the study overall: Monozygotic CF twins shared more identical nucleotide clonotypes than unrelated patients. The repertoire was suggested to be naive-dominated, clonality median around 0.0089. Shared CDR3 numbers were not associated with age, concordance or severity. V usage most resembled the co-twin in 13 of 16 pairs.

The sequenced material came from blood. The gene calls are TRBV5-1 and TRBJ2-1; D unclear. The TCR was taken from a girl aged 2 to 10 with cystic fibrosis. CDR3 sequence: CASSLTAPTRDNEQFF. The CDR3 nucleotides read TGCGCCAGCAGCTTGACAGCTCCCACCCGGGACAATGAGCAGTTCTTC.